These T cell receptor beta chains were read from a single sample in a study of shared clonotypes between healthy human individuals. TCRdb's copy holds only in-frame clones and misses some; the assay was immunoSEQ multiplex PCR. This table has about 2 million clones, about 95% appearing once. Source material: naive CD8+ T cells sorted from blood. The source is a young man in good health. Both conserved end residues are part of each CDR3. Each record gives: V gene, clone size, D gene, J gene, CDR3 protein, CDR3 DNA. D genes are given only for firm matches. The size entry is marked missing in some rows and otherwise reads once, few, many or a size class.

v_call: TRBV6-6; clone_size: -; d_call: -; j_call: TRBJ1-1; cdr3_aa: CASSDWSMDTEAFF; cdr3_nt: TGTGCCAGCAGTGATTGGTCAATGGACACTGAAGCTTTCTTT
v_call: TRBV27; clone_size: -; d_call: TRBD2; j_call: TRBJ2-3; cdr3_aa: CASSPIAGGTDTQYF; cdr3_nt: TGTGCCAGCAGTCCTATAGCGGGGGGCACAGATACGCAGTATTTT
v_call: TRBV5-1; clone_size: -; d_call: -; j_call: TRBJ2-2; cdr3_aa: CASSFREINTGELFF; cdr3_nt: TGCGCCAGCAGCTTCAGGGAAATCAACACCGGGGAGCTGTTTTTT
v_call: TRBV7-9; clone_size: -; d_call: TRBD2; j_call: TRBJ2-3; cdr3_aa: CASRSDSGVTDTQYF; cdr3_nt: TGTGCCAGCAGATCCGATAGCGGGGTCACAGATACGCAGTATTTT
v_call: TRBV13; clone_size: -; d_call: -; j_call: TRBJ2-2; cdr3_aa: CASSAQEGDTGELFF; cdr3_nt: TGTGCCAGCAGCGCACAAGAGGGAGACACCGGGGAGCTGTTTTTT
v_call: TRBV4-1; clone_size: -; d_call: -; j_call: TRBJ2-5; cdr3_aa: CASSLGPLTETQYF; cdr3_nt: TGCGCCAGCAGCCTCGGACCCTTGACAGAGACCCAGTACTTC
v_call: TRBV11-2; clone_size: once; d_call: TRBD2; j_call: TRBJ2-7; cdr3_aa: CASSLEILQWEGEQYF; cdr3_nt: TGTGCCAGCAGCTTAGAGATCTTGCAGTGGGAGGGCGAGCAGTACTTC
v_call: TRBV13; clone_size: -; d_call: -; j_call: TRBJ2-7; cdr3_aa: CASSLPGAYEQYF; cdr3_nt: TGTGCCAGCAGCTTACCCGGGGCCTACGAGCAGTACTTC
v_call: TRBV27; clone_size: -; d_call: TRBD2; j_call: TRBJ2-7; cdr3_aa: CASSQELGLAGAYEQYF; cdr3_nt: TGTGCCAGCAGTCAGGAACTGGGACTAGCGGGGGCCTACGAGCAGTACTTC
v_call: TRBV30; clone_size: -; d_call: TRBD1; j_call: TRBJ2-5; cdr3_aa: CAWSVDRGETQYF; cdr3_nt: TGTGCCTGGAGTGTAGACAGGGGGGAGACCCAGTACTTC
v_call: TRBV27; clone_size: few; d_call: TRBD1; j_call: TRBJ1-2; cdr3_aa: CASSLQGDYGYTF; cdr3_nt: TGTGCCAGCAGTTTACAGGGGGACTATGGCTACACCTTC
v_call: TRBV30; clone_size: -; d_call: TRBD2; j_call: TRBJ2-1; cdr3_aa: CAWSGLAGGRTYNEQFF; cdr3_nt: TGTGCCTGGAGTGGACTAGCGGGGGGGCGCACCTACAATGAGCAGTTCTTC
v_call: TRBV10-3; clone_size: -; d_call: -; j_call: TRBJ2-3; cdr3_aa: CAISQGTTDTQYF; cdr3_nt: TGTGCCATCAGTCAGGGCACCACAGATACGCAGTATTTT
v_call: TRBV7-6; clone_size: -; d_call: -; j_call: TRBJ2-7; cdr3_aa: CASSLRGYEQYF; cdr3_nt: TGTGCCAGCAGCCTCAGGGGATACGAGCAGTACTTC
v_call: TRBV10-3; clone_size: -; d_call: TRBD2; j_call: TRBJ2-7; cdr3_aa: CAISDSGGGYEQYF; cdr3_nt: TGTGCCATCAGCGACAGCGGGGGGGGTTACGAGCAGTACTTC
v_call: TRBV7-9; clone_size: -; d_call: -; j_call: TRBJ1-2; cdr3_aa: CASSLAPGDGYTF; cdr3_nt: TGTGCCAGCAGCTTAGCGCCAGGGGATGGCTACACCTTC
v_call: TRBV5-6; clone_size: -; d_call: -; j_call: TRBJ2-7; cdr3_aa: CASSDGHSYEQYF; cdr3_nt: TGTGCCAGCAGCGACGGCCACTCCTACGAGCAGTACTTC
v_call: TRBV30; clone_size: -; d_call: -; j_call: TRBJ2-7; cdr3_aa: CAGGVSYEQYF; cdr3_nt: TGTGCCGGAGGGGTCTCCTACGAGCAGTACTTC
v_call: TRBV27; clone_size: -; d_call: TRBD1; j_call: TRBJ2-6; cdr3_aa: CASTAGTGVSGANVLTF; cdr3_nt: TGTGCCAGCACCGCCGGGACAGGAGTATCTGGGGCCAACGTCCTGACTTTC
v_call: TRBV11-2; clone_size: -; d_call: TRBD2; j_call: TRBJ2-7; cdr3_aa: CASSGGLAGALSYEQYF; cdr3_nt: TGTGCCAGCAGCGGGGGACTAGCGGGAGCCCTGTCCTACGAGCAGTACTTC
v_call: TRBV5-6; clone_size: -; d_call: TRBD1; j_call: TRBJ2-6; cdr3_aa: CASSLDDRGLPGANVLTF; cdr3_nt: TGTGCCAGCAGCTTGGATGACAGGGGCTTGCCTGGGGCCAACGTCCTGACTTTC
v_call: TRBV11-2; clone_size: -; d_call: -; j_call: TRBJ1-1; cdr3_aa: CASSLDNSEAFF; cdr3_nt: TGTGCCAGCAGCTTAGATAACTCTGAAGCTTTCTTT
v_call: TRBV27; clone_size: -; d_call: TRBD2; j_call: TRBJ2-2; cdr3_aa: CASSLREASTGKLFF; cdr3_nt: TGTGCCAGCAGTTTACGGGAGGCCTCTACCGGGAAGCTGTTTTTT
v_call: TRBV7-9; clone_size: -; d_call: TRBD2; j_call: TRBJ2-5; cdr3_aa: CASRGEQETQYF; cdr3_nt: TGTGCCAGCCGGGGGGAGCAAGAGACCCAGTACTTC
v_call: TRBV13; clone_size: once; d_call: -; j_call: TRBJ1-2; cdr3_aa: CASRTQGSRYGYTF; cdr3_nt: TGTGCCAGCAGAACCCAGGGAAGTAGGTATGGCTACACCTTC
v_call: TRBV11-3; clone_size: -; d_call: TRBD2; j_call: TRBJ2-1; cdr3_aa: CASSSAGELYNEQFF; cdr3_nt: TGTGCCAGCAGCTCGGCGGGAGAACTCTACAATGAGCAGTTCTTC
v_call: TRBV27; clone_size: -; d_call: TRBD2; j_call: TRBJ2-7; cdr3_aa: CASSSRGGSEREQYF; cdr3_nt: TGTGCCAGCAGTTCGCGGGGAGGGTCGGAGCGCGAGCAGTACTTC
v_call: TRBV5-8; clone_size: -; d_call: -; j_call: TRBJ2-1; cdr3_aa: CAPRPASSYNEQFF; cdr3_nt: TGTGCCCCCAGGCCGGCGAGCTCCTACAATGAGCAGTTCTTC
v_call: TRBV7-6; clone_size: -; d_call: TRBD2; j_call: TRBJ2-7; cdr3_aa: CASSPGASGLYEQYF; cdr3_nt: TGTGCCAGCAGCCCTGGGGCTAGCGGACTCTACGAGCAGTACTTC
v_call: TRBV4-1; clone_size: once; d_call: -; j_call: TRBJ1-5; cdr3_aa: CASSQRPEDQPQHF; cdr3_nt: TGCGCCAGCAGCCAACGCCCAGAGGATCAGCCCCAGCATTTT
v_call: TRBV6-5; clone_size: -; d_call: -; j_call: TRBJ2-7; cdr3_aa: CASSFQLGGAYEQYF; cdr3_nt: TGTGCCAGCAGTTTCCAGCTCGGAGGGGCCTACGAGCAGTACTTC
v_call: TRBV27; clone_size: -; d_call: -; j_call: TRBJ2-3; cdr3_aa: CASSLSDGRTDTQYF; cdr3_nt: TGTGCCAGCAGTTTATCCGACGGTCGCACAGATACGCAGTATTTT
v_call: TRBV19; clone_size: few; d_call: -; j_call: TRBJ1-2; cdr3_aa: CASSIHPSYGYTF; cdr3_nt: TGTGCCAGTAGTATCCACCCTAGCTATGGCTACACCTTC
v_call: TRBV4-1; clone_size: -; d_call: TRBD1; j_call: TRBJ1-5; cdr3_aa: CASSQYQGAHNQPQHF; cdr3_nt: TGCGCCAGCAGCCAATACCAGGGGGCGCACAATCAGCCCCAGCATTTT
v_call: TRBV9; clone_size: -; d_call: -; j_call: TRBJ1-5; cdr3_aa: CASSVAPGVWPQHF; cdr3_nt: TGTGCCAGCAGCGTAGCGCCAGGGGTATGGCCCCAGCATTTT
v_call: TRBV2; clone_size: -; d_call: TRBD2; j_call: TRBJ2-7; cdr3_aa: CASSAIGGETYEQYF; cdr3_nt: TGTGCCAGCAGCGCCATCGGGGGGGAAACCTACGAGCAGTACTTC
v_call: TRBV6-1; clone_size: -; d_call: TRBD1; j_call: TRBJ1-1; cdr3_aa: CASSDGTGYYLNTEAFF; cdr3_nt: TGTGCCAGCAGTGACGGGACAGGGTACTATTTGAACACTGAAGCTTTCTTT
v_call: TRBV10-2; clone_size: -; d_call: -; j_call: TRBJ1-1; cdr3_aa: CASIPGRGTEAFF; cdr3_nt: TGCGCCAGCATACCGGGGAGGGGCACTGAAGCTTTCTTT
v_call: TRBV5-1; clone_size: -; d_call: TRBD1; j_call: TRBJ1-2; cdr3_aa: CASSWTGGDGYTF; cdr3_nt: TGCGCCAGCAGCTGGACAGGGGGAGATGGCTACACCTTC
v_call: TRBV15; clone_size: -; d_call: -; j_call: TRBJ1-1; cdr3_aa: CATSQSWGRGLDTEAFF; cdr3_nt: TGTGCCACCAGCCAGAGTTGGGGGAGAGGTTTGGACACTGAAGCTTTCTTT
v_call: TRBV4-1; clone_size: few; d_call: TRBD1; j_call: TRBJ1-1; cdr3_aa: CASSQETGMNTEAFF; cdr3_nt: TGCGCCAGCAGCCAAGAGACAGGGATGAACACTGAAGCTTTCTTT
v_call: TRBV2; clone_size: -; d_call: TRBD1; j_call: TRBJ2-7; cdr3_aa: CASRDRGYEQYF; cdr3_nt: TGTGCCAGCAGGGACAGGGGATACGAGCAGTACTTC
v_call: TRBV13; clone_size: once; d_call: -; j_call: TRBJ2-4; cdr3_aa: CASSLQGGEKNIQYF; cdr3_nt: TGTGCCAGCAGCTTACAGGGGGGAGAAAAAAACATTCAGTACTTC
v_call: TRBV7-6; clone_size: -; d_call: -; j_call: TRBJ1-3; cdr3_aa: CASSLVMNGNTIYF; cdr3_nt: TGTGCCAGCAGCTTAGTCATGAATGGAAACACCATATATTTT
v_call: TRBV7-9; clone_size: once; d_call: TRBD1; j_call: TRBJ2-5; cdr3_aa: CASSSSGTAYQETQYF; cdr3_nt: TGTGCCAGCAGCTCCTCGGGGACAGCGTACCAAGAGACCCAGTACTTC
v_call: TRBV7-9; clone_size: -; d_call: -; j_call: TRBJ2-3; cdr3_aa: CASGVGTDTQYF; cdr3_nt: TGTGCCAGCGGGGTTGGCACAGATACGCAGTATTTT
v_call: TRBV5-1; clone_size: once; d_call: TRBD2; j_call: TRBJ2-2; cdr3_aa: CASSPWTSGENTGELFF; cdr3_nt: TGCGCCAGCAGCCCTTGGACTAGCGGGGAGAACACCGGGGAGCTGTTTTTT
v_call: TRBV6-5; clone_size: -; d_call: TRBD1; j_call: TRBJ2-7; cdr3_aa: CASSQTGQFYEQYF; cdr3_nt: TGTGCCAGCAGTCAAACGGGACAGTTTTACGAGCAGTACTTC
v_call: TRBV4-2; clone_size: -; d_call: TRBD2; j_call: TRBJ2-1; cdr3_aa: CASSRLTSGGWNEQFF; cdr3_nt: TGTGCCAGCAGCCGCCTGACTAGCGGGGGATGGAATGAGCAGTTCTTC
v_call: TRBV7-2; clone_size: -; d_call: -; j_call: TRBJ2-2; cdr3_aa: CASSPFLGTNTGELFF; cdr3_nt: TGTGCCAGCAGCCCTTTTCTAGGGACGAACACCGGGGAGCTGTTTTTT
v_call: TRBV2; clone_size: once; d_call: -; j_call: TRBJ2-5; cdr3_aa: CASSAGFETQYF; cdr3_nt: TGTGCCAGCAGTGCAGGGTTTGAGACCCAGTACTTC
v_call: TRBV27; clone_size: -; d_call: -; j_call: TRBJ2-1; cdr3_aa: CASSLSRAYNEQFF; cdr3_nt: TGTGCCAGCAGTTTATCCCGGGCCTACAATGAGCAGTTCTTC
v_call: TRBV18; clone_size: -; d_call: TRBD1; j_call: TRBJ2-7; cdr3_aa: CASSLPTGTPYEQYF; cdr3_nt: TGTGCCAGCTCACTACCGACAGGGACCCCCTACGAGCAGTACTTC